Following are 29 T cell receptor beta chains from one sample sequenced in a study of shared clonotypes between healthy human individuals. Clones were read by immunoSEQ multiplex PCR, and TCRdb kept only the in-frame ones, dropping some. The repertoire holds over a million clones, with more than 75% as singletons. Sequencing was performed on memory CD4+ T cells from PBMCs. As to subset: CD45RA-negative fraction. The receptor source for this set is a young man in good health. Some clones in this sample may be carry-over from other donors' samples.

To note about this clone: The same CDR3 arises from other DNA sequences in this sample as well. CDR3: CASSLDGGNTIYF. The CDR3 DNA sequence: TGCGCCAGCAGCTTGGACGGAGGAAACACCATATATTTT. The chain has TRBV5-1 and TRBJ1-3; D is unclear. The CDR3 totals 13 residues. Germline CDR1 reads SGHRS; CDR2 reads YFSETQ. Trimming removed 0 bases from V and 4 bases from J, with 5 bases in between.

This chain joins TRBV4-2 and TRBJ2-1; either TRBD1 or TRBD2 may supply D (5 bases each). CDR3 length equals 16 residues. Trimming pared 3 bases from V and 9 bases from J, leaving 21 bases between. CDR1 is LGHNA, CDR2 YNFKEQ, per germline. The CDR3 spells CASSQETGTPGGEQFF. DNA of the CDR3: TGTGCCAGCAGCCAGGAGACCGGGACCCCCGGCGGTGAGCAGTTCTTC.

At least ten counts were recorded for this clone. The chain has TRBV23-1 and TRBJ2-3; either TRBD1 or TRBD2 may supply D (5 bases each). TRBV23-1 is given ORF status, its function remaining uncertain. The CDR3 length is 15 residues. The V end lost 2 bases, the J end lost 3 bases, and 12 bases lay between the germline ends. CDR3: CASSQGARATDTQYF. In DNA form, the CDR3 reads TGCGCCAGCAGTCAAGGGGCGAGGGCTACAGATACGCAGTATTTT.

The chain joins TRBV5-1 to TRBJ1-5; no firm D call. V was clipped by 0 bases and J by 3 bases, with 10 bases between them. The CDR3 is 15 amino acids. Germline CDR1 is SGHRS and CDR2 is YFSETQ. The CDR3 bases are TGCGCCAGCAGCTTGGGCGGCGGCCTCAATCAGCCCCAGCATTTT. This translates into CASSLGGGLNQPQHF.

As to this clone: Other nucleotide sequences in the sample specify the same CDR3. V gene TRBV2 combines with J gene TRBJ1-1; D not certain. The CDR3 sequence is 13 residues long. Trimming pared 4 bases from V and 4 bases from J, leaving 10 bases between. Germline V lookup: CDR1 SNHLY, CDR2 FYNNEI. Written as DNA, the CDR3 is TGTGCCAGCAGTGGGGAGGGTACCACTGAAGCTTTCTTT. Its protein product is CASSGEGTTEAFF.

The rearrangement links TRBV7-8 to TRBJ2-7; 7 bases are a match to TRBD2. Germline V gene lookup returns CDR1 SGHVS and CDR2 FQNEAQ. The V and J ends lost 6 bases and 2 bases, in that order; junction bases with no gene match: 7. CDR3 length equals 14 residues. CDR3 amino acids: CASRLGGIPYEQYF. As DNA, the CDR3 is TGTGCCAGCAGACTGGGGGGGATCCCCTACGAGCAGTACTTC. The whole variable domain, remainder taken from reference TRBV7-8 and TRBJ2-7, is GAGVSQSPRYKVAKRGQDVALRCDPISGHVSLFWYQQALGQGPEFLTYFQNEAQLDKSGLPSDRFFAERPEGSVSTLKIQRTQQEDSAVYLCASRLGGIPYEQYFGPGTRLTVT.

This clone was observed once. The V call is TRBV5-1, the J call TRBJ1-1; D remains ambiguous. Trimming pared 2 bases from V and 6 bases from J, leaving 8 bases between. In germline, CDR1 is SGHRS, CDR2 YFSETQ. The CDR3 loop spans 12 amino acids. CDR3 in DNA: TGCGCCAGCAGCTTTCAAGAGTCTGAAGCTTTCTTT. Residues: CASSFQESEAFF.

The chain combines TRBV6-1 with TRBJ2-7; the D gene is possibly TRBD2 (6 bases). V lost 2 bases and J lost 6, with 14 bases in between. The CDR3 is 14 amino acids. CDR1 and CDR2 from the germline V gene are MNHNS and SASEGT. CDR3 loop: CASSERGSSGEQYF. CDR3 nucleotide sequence: TGTGCCAGCAGTGAACGGGGGTCCTCCGGCGAGCAGTACTTC.

V usage is TRBV2 and J usage is TRBJ2-5; D is possibly TRBD2 (6 bases). With 3 bases removed from V and 5 bases from J, the gap between germline ends came to 16 bases. CDR1 SNHLY and CDR2 FYNNEI come from the germline V gene. This CDR3 spans 15 amino acids. CDR3 in amino acids: CASSDQGGAVETQYF. For the CDR3, the DNA is TGTGCCAGCAGTGATCAAGGAGGGGCGGTTGAGACCCAGTACTTC.

This sequence joins TRBV6-5 and TRBJ2-3; 8 bases are shared with TRBD2. The CDR3 consists of 15 residues. Germline lookup yields CDR1 MNHEY and CDR2 SVGAGI. Trimming cost V 3 bases and J 2 bases; bases outside gene matches: 4. In nucleotides, the CDR3 is TGTGCCAGCAGTTATAGCGGGGCGACCACAGATACGCAGTATTTT. It yields the protein CASSYSGATTDTQYF.

V is TRBV6-1 and J is TRBJ2-5; 8 bases agree with TRBD2. V shed 2 bases and J 5 bases; nucleotides not matched to a gene: 10. CDR3 length: 16 amino acids. Germline CDR1 MNHNS, CDR2 SASEGT. CDR3 bases: TGTGCCAGCAGTGAAACTAGCGGAGGGGCTTGGGAGACCCAGTACTTC. This encodes CASSETSGGAWETQYF.

The gene calls are TRBV19 and TRBJ2-1; 11 bases match TRBD2. The germline V gene has CDR1 LNHDA and CDR2 SQIVND (reference sequence). The CDR3 sequence is 14 residues long. J was trimmed by 2 bases and V by 9 bases; bases with no gene match: 3. The chain's CDR3 is CASQTSGAYNEQFF. The CDR3 nucleotides read TGTGCCAGCCAGACTAGCGGGGCCTACAATGAGCAGTTCTTC.

V gene TRBV2 combines with J gene TRBJ1-2, with D possibly being TRBD1 (6 bases). V was cut by 7 bases and J by 0 bases, with 12 bases left in between. The CDR3 totals 14 residues. Germline V gene data show CDR1 as SNHLY and CDR2 as FYNNEI. CDR3 sequence (DNA): TGTGCCAGCAAGGGGGGGACAACTAACTATGGCTACACCTTC. Translated, it gives CASKGGTTNYGYTF.

The chain has TRBV5-1 and TRBJ2-1; 9 bases line up with TRBD2. V gave up 2 bases and J gave up 4 bases; unmatched junction bases: 4. CDR1 and CDR2 (germline): SGHRS, YFSETQ. The CDR3 is 15 residues long. The CDR3 here is CASSFGTSSYNEQFF. In DNA, the CDR3 is TGCGCCAGCAGCTTCGGGACTAGCAGTTACAATGAGCAGTTCTTC.

This clone was counted between two and nine times. The rearrangement links TRBV6-6 to TRBJ1-5; perhaps TRBD1 as D (5 bases). V was pared by 2 bases and J by 5 bases, with 13 bases between. CDR3 length equals 15 residues. Germline-derived CDR1 and CDR2 are MNHNY and SVGAGI (reference sequence). The chain's CDR3 is CASSYGSGLHQPQHF. CDR3 nucleotide sequence: TGTGCCAGCAGTTACGGCTCGGGGCTACATCAGCCCCAGCATTTT.

This clone was counted once. This chain links TRBV9 with TRBJ2-3; tentative D call: TRBD2 (6 bases). This CDR3 comprises 15 residues. Trimming shortened V by 0 bases and J by 2 bases, and 10 bases separated the two germline ends. CDR1 SGDLS and CDR2 YYNGEE come from the germline V gene. This CDR3 reads CASSVVGGPTDTQYF. Written as DNA, the CDR3 is TGTGCCAGCAGCGTAGTTGGAGGGCCCACAGATACGCAGTATTTT.

The chain employs TRBV5-1 and TRBJ2-5, with TRBD1 identical over 12 bases. Trimming removed 4 bases from V and 5 bases from J; junction bases left unmatched: 6. The germline V gene encodes CDR1 SGHRS and CDR2 YFSETQ. The CDR3 is 15 residues long. The CDR3 nucleotides are TGCGCCAGCAGCGGAGGGACAGGGGGCGGGGAGACCCAGTACTTC. Amino acids: CASSGGTGGGETQYF.

This clone was counted a single time. The CDR3 DNA follows: TGTGCCAGCAGCGAGGGGCGCGGCAATCAGCCCCAGCATTTT. Its protein product is CASSEGRGNQPQHF. This chain links TRBV7-2 with TRBJ1-5, with a possible D match to TRBD1 (5 bases). The CDR3 is 14 amino acids. V lost 5 bases and J 2 bases, leaving 10 bases between the germline ends. Germline lookup yields CDR1 SGHTA and CDR2 FQGNSA.

V usage is TRBV4-3 and J usage is TRBJ1-2; perhaps TRBD1 as D (5 bases). V lost 0 bases to trimming and J lost 4 bases, with 9 bases between them. Germline V gives CDR1 LGHNA, CDR2 YSLEER. The CDR3 contains 14 residues. The DNA for the CDR3 is TGCGCCAGCAGCCAAGATCACAGGTCCTATGGCTACACCTTC. It codes for CASSQDHRSYGYTF.

This clone was found a few times. This CDR3 is also generated by other DNA sequences in the sample. V and J are TRBV29-1 and TRBJ2-3, with D hard to call. CDR1 is SQVTM, CDR2 ANQGSEA, per germline. CDR3 length: 14 amino acids. V gave up 4 bases and J gave up 1 base, with 12 bases separating them. CDR3 sequence: CSVAGGPRTDTQYF. CDR3 sequence (DNA): TGCAGCGTTGCTGGCGGCCCACGCACAGATACGCAGTATTTT.

This clone was counted a single time. As DNA, the CDR3 is TGTGCCAGCAGCTTTGAGGGTTTGGTTGGCTACACCTTC. Translation gives CASSFEGLVGYTF. V is TRBV7-9 and J is TRBJ1-2; no reliable D call. The CDR3 covers 13 residues. V was pared by 3 bases and J by 7 bases, with 12 bases between. Germline values: CDR1 SEHNR, CDR2 FQNEAQ (reference sequence).

The chain combines TRBV15 with TRBJ1-1, with D perhaps matching TRBD1 (6 bases). This CDR3 is built from 16 residues. In germline, CDR1 is LNHNV, CDR2 YYDKDF (reference sequence). The V end lost 0 bases, the J end lost 6 bases, and 17 bases lay between the germline ends. CDR3 region: CATSRDPGHLGSEAFF. The CDR3 DNA is TGTGCCACCAGCAGAGATCCGGGACACCTGGGTTCTGAAGCTTTCTTT.

This rearrangement joins TRBV4-1 to TRBJ2-7, with TRBD2 matching 14 bases. The CDR3 is made up of 19 amino acids. The V gene end was trimmed by 3 bases and the J gene end by 5 bases; junction bases not matched to a gene: 15. From germline, CDR1 is MGHRA and CDR2 YSYEKL. The CDR3 is CASSHRLAGGPRRFHEQYF. The CDR3 DNA reads as TGCGCCAGCAGCCACAGACTAGCGGGAGGGCCAAGACGCTTCCACGAGCAGTACTTC.

The chain combines TRBV28 with TRBJ2-5; 10 nucleotides match TRBD1. Germline-derived CDR1 and CDR2 are MDHEN and SYDVKM. Trimming took 3 bases from V and 5 from J; bases not matched to a gene: 9. The CDR3 is 16 amino acids. The CDR3 here is CASSFAGQGRGETQYF. CDR3 nucleotide sequence: TGTGCCAGCAGTTTTGCGGGACAGGGGCGCGGGGAGACCCAGTACTTC.

This chain joins TRBV28 and TRBJ1-6; 8 bases line up with TRBD1. The CDR3 covers 15 residues. The germline V gene encodes CDR1 MDHEN and CDR2 SYDVKM. Trimming cost V 5 bases and J 10 bases; bases outside gene matches: 10. The CDR3 bases are TGTGCCAGCAGTATAGGACAGGGTCGGGGATCACCCCTCCACTTT. Translating it yields CASSIGQGRGSPLHF.

The chain is built from TRBV19 and TRBJ1-3, with 8 bases fitting TRBD1. CDR1 is LNHDA, CDR2 SQIVND, per germline (reference sequence). The trim removed 6 bases at V and 4 bases at J, leaving 5 bases unmatched. The CDR3 runs 14 residues. In nucleotides, the CDR3 is TGTGCCAGTAGGACCTGGACAGGGGGAAACACCATATATTTT. The encoded protein is CASRTWTGGNTIYF.

The V gene is TRBV5-1, the J gene TRBJ2-7; D is unresolved. V lost 1 base and J 0 bases, leaving 8 bases between the germline ends. The CDR3 sequence is 14 residues long. Germline CDR1 reads SGHRS; CDR2 reads YFSETQ. In DNA form, the CDR3 reads TGCGCCAGCAGCTTGATTTTTGGCTCCTACGAGCAGTACTTC. Its protein product is CASSLIFGSYEQYF.

The V and J genes are TRBV7-9 and TRBJ2-1; 11 bases fit TRBD2. V lost 5 bases to trimming and J lost 5 bases; unmatched junction nucleotides: 11. The CDR3 is 17 residues long. CDR1 and CDR2 (germline): SEHNR, FQNEAQ (reference sequence). CDR3 protein: CASSAGTSGLYDNEQFF. In nucleotides, the CDR3 is TGTGCCAGCAGCGCTGGGACTAGCGGCCTATATGACAATGAGCAGTTCTTC.

With respect to this clone: The identical CDR3 is also encoded by other nucleotide sequences in the sample. The chain carries TRBV18 and TRBJ1-3; D may be TRBD1 (6 bases). Germline lookup yields CDR1 KGHSH and CDR2 LQKENI. With 1 base removed from V and 0 bases from J, the gap between germline ends came to 7 bases. The CDR3 covers 15 residues. CDR3 DNA sequence: TGTGCCAGCTCACCACAGGGGGGCTCTGGAAACACCATATATTTT. Its protein product is CASSPQGGSGNTIYF.